Below are 21 T cell receptor beta chains sequenced from a single sample in a study of CD8 T cells in ankylosing spondylitis. TCRdb re-called the 5' RACE reads through MiXCR, storing one row per CDR3 protein. The table has some 200,000 distinct CDR3 sequences, roughly 18% seen once. Sequencing used blood, either unsorted or a sorted T cell fraction (not recorded which). The receptors shown here come from a male donor under 35 with ankylosing spondylitis or in good health (not recorded which).

This clonotype was picked up many times. This chain joins TRBV27 and TRBJ1-5; D is unresolved. V was clipped by 5 bases and J by 7 bases, with 12 bases between them. Looked up from germline, CDR1 is MNHEY and CDR2 is SMNVEV (reference sequence). The CDR3 consists of 13 residues. The CDR3 here is CASSQYWSQPQHF. For the CDR3, the DNA is TGTGCCAGCAGTCAATATTGGTCGCAGCCCCAGCATTTT.

This clonotype was observed at least ten times. This sequence joins TRBV9 and TRBJ2-7; 9 nucleotides align to TRBD2. Germline trimming cut 3 bases from V and 4 bases from J; bases unmatched to any gene: 11. CDR3 length: 16 residues. Per the germline V gene, CDR1 is SGDLS and CDR2 is YYNGEE. CDR3 in DNA: TGTGCCAGCAGCGAACGTCCTAGCGGGACGATTTACGAGCAGTACTTC. Amino acid sequence: CASSERPSGTIYEQYF.

V and J are TRBV6-2 or TRBV6-3 and TRBJ2-3; D is possibly TRBD1 or TRBD2 (5 bases each). V was pared by 7 bases and J by 0 bases, with 17 bases between. The CDR3 has 16 amino acids. Per germline, CDR1 MNHEY and CDR2 SVGEGT. CDR3 nucleotide sequence: TGTGCCAGCAAGGGGACCATGGGGAGAAGCACAGATACGCAGTATTTT. It yields the protein CASKGTMGRSTDTQYF.

This clonotype was seen at least ten times. The rearrangement uses TRBV6-5 and TRBJ2-7; 8 bases fit TRBD1. With V trimmed by 0 bases and J by 2 bases, 9 bases remained unmatched. Germline CDR1 MNHEY, CDR2 SVGAGI. The CDR3 totals 17 residues. This CDR3 is CASSYSTGTGYPYEQYV. The CDR3 DNA sequence: TGTGCCAGCAGTTACTCGACAGGGACAGGTTACCCCTACGAGCAGTACGTC.

Ten or more counts support this clonotype. The rearrangement joins TRBV12-3 or TRBV12-4 to TRBJ2-1; a possible D gene is TRBD1 (5 bases). Deletions cut 1 base from V and 0 bases from J, with 10 bases between. The CDR3 contains 16 residues. CDR3 sequence: CASSLVHRSSYNEQFF. As DNA, the CDR3 is TGTGCCAGCAGTTTAGTTCACAGGAGCTCCTACAATGAGCAGTTCTTC.

This clonotype was seen a handful of times. J is TRBJ2-7 and V is TRBV20-1, with 7 nucleotides matching TRBD1. Trimming removed 3 bases from V and 2 bases from J; junction bases left unmatched: 4. CDR3 length: 13 amino acids. The germline CDR1 and CDR2 sequences are DFQATT and SNEGSKA (reference sequence). The CDR3, as DNA: TGCAGTGCTAGGATCGGGACAGCCTACGAGCAGTACTTC. Translated: CSARIGTAYEQYF.

The CDR3 DNA follows: TGTGCCAGCAGGGGGACATCCTACGAGCAGTACTTC. Its translation is CASRGTSYEQYF. The chain is built from TRBV27 and TRBJ2-7; TRBD1 is a possible D gene (6 bases). Germline loops: CDR1 MNHEY, CDR2 SMNVEV (reference sequence). V was pared by 6 bases and J by 1 base, with 7 bases between. The CDR3 consists of 12 residues.

This clonotype showed up many times. The J gene is TRBJ2-5, the V gene TRBV15; D is unclear. Trimming removed 5 bases at V and 1 base at J, with 11 bases between. Germline values: CDR1 LNHNV, CDR2 YYDKDF (reference sequence). The CDR3 totals 14 residues. The CDR3 coding sequence is TGTGCCACCAGCGGCCTGGGGTTCCAAGAGACCCAGTACTTC. This encodes CATSGLGFQETQYF.

The chain joins TRBV20-1 to TRBJ1-1, with D uncertain. The CDR3 runs 12 residues. Germline assignment: CDR1 DFQATT and CDR2 SNEGSKA (reference sequence). V dropped 3 bases and J dropped 5 bases, with 10 bases sitting between them. The CDR3 nucleotides read TGCAGTGCTAGCGTGGGAAGGACTGAAGCTTTCTTT. Residues: CSASVGRTEAFF.

This clonotype was observed many times. The chain combines TRBV4-3 with TRBJ2-2; D is uncertain. V lost 1 base to trimming and J lost 3 bases, with 6 bases between them. This CDR3 is built from 14 residues. Per germline, CDR1 LGHNA and CDR2 YSLEER. The CDR3 region has the DNA TGCGCCAGCAGCCAAGGGCAGGACACCGGGGAGCTGTTTTTT. It encodes CASSQGQDTGELFF.

V and J are TRBV7-7 and TRBJ2-2, with a weak D call TRBD1 (6 bases). In germline, CDR1 is SSHAT, CDR2 FNYEAQ (reference sequence). The ends were cut back, 4 bases at V and 6 bases at J, with 12 bases in the middle. CDR3 length: 14 amino acids. As DNA, the CDR3 is TGTGCCAGCAGCTCTACACAGGGAGCCGGGGAGCTGTTTTTT. This codes for CASSSTQGAGELFF.

This clonotype was seen more than once but under ten times. CDR3 DNA sequence: TGTGCCAGCAGTTTGGCCCCGGATCGCTACGAGCAGTACTTC. It is translated as CASSLAPDRYEQYF. The chain joins TRBV12-3 or TRBV12-4 to TRBJ2-7; D is unclear. The V end was cut by 3 bases, the J end by 3 bases, with 12 bases between. CDR3 size: 14 residues.

This clonotype was observed many times. The J gene is TRBJ2-1, the V gene TRBV7-3; the match to TRBD2 covers 13 bases. The CDR3 contains 16 residues. Looked up from germline, CDR1 is SGHTA and CDR2 is FQGTGA. J lost 8 bases, V lost 3 bases, and 7 bases had no gene match. CDR3 residues: CASSFQTSGRRDEQFF. The DNA of the CDR3 is TGTGCCAGCAGCTTCCAGACTAGCGGGAGGAGGGATGAGCAGTTCTTC.

The table lists this clonotype with many counts. The chain uses TRBV7-2 and TRBJ1-6; unclear D gene. Germline CDR1 reads SGHTA; CDR2 reads FQGNSA. V lost 5 bases to trimming and J lost 7 bases, with 9 bases between them. This CDR3 has 13 residues. CDR3 loop: CASSREGNSPLHF. As DNA, the CDR3 is TGTGCCAGCAGCCGGGAAGGCAATTCACCCCTCCACTTT.

This clonotype was seen repeatedly, ten times or more. This chain connects TRBV11-2 to TRBJ2-5; perhaps TRBD1 as D (5 bases). V was cut by 6 bases and J by 3 bases, with 17 bases left in between. In germline, CDR1 is SGHAT, CDR2 FQNNGV. The CDR3 contains 15 residues. CDR3 protein: CASRELQGKEETQYF. The CDR3 DNA reads as TGTGCCAGCAGGGAGTTGCAGGGTAAAGAAGAGACCCAGTACTTC.

The chain uses TRBV10-1 and TRBJ2-3, with D possibly matching TRBD1 (6 bases). CDR1 WNHNN and CDR2 SYGVQD come from the germline V gene (reference sequence). Trimming removed 4 bases from V and 4 bases from J, with 12 bases in between. This CDR3 comprises 14 residues. The CDR3 region is CASSAAGAADTQYF. The CDR3 DNA is TGCGCCAGCAGTGCGGCAGGGGCGGCAGATACGCAGTATTTT.

The chain carries TRBV12-3 or TRBV12-4 and TRBJ2-7; D is uncertain. This CDR3 spans 13 amino acids. The ends were cut back, 5 bases at V and 5 bases at J, with 13 bases in the middle. CDR3 protein: CASSPPGLHEQYF. The CDR3 DNA is TGTGCCAGCAGTCCCCCGGGTCTCCACGAGCAGTACTTC.

This clonotype was seen many times. The chain combines TRBV7-9 with TRBJ2-3; D is tentatively TRBD1 or TRBD2 (5 bases each). Trimming removed 5 bases from V and 4 bases from J, with 13 bases in between. The germline V gene has CDR1 SEHNR and CDR2 FQNEAQ (reference sequence). The CDR3 runs 14 residues. The CDR3 DNA sequence: TGTGCCAGCAGCCGGGACGGTGGAGCAGATACGCAGTATTTT. Its protein is CASSRDGGADTQYF.

This clonotype was found many times. The chain employs TRBV12-3 or TRBV12-4 and TRBJ2-7, with 7 bases identical to TRBD1. This CDR3 has 16 amino acids. V shed 5 bases, J shed 0 bases, and the junction held 10 bases outside the gene matches. In DNA form, the CDR3 reads TGTGCCAGCAGTCCCTCGACAGGGTTCGTCTCCTACGAGCAGTACTTC. Its translation is CASSPSTGFVSYEQYF.

This clonotype was found many times. The chain uses TRBV18 and TRBJ2-2, with D perhaps matching TRBD2 (6 bases). Trimming removed 3 bases at V and 7 bases at J, with 9 bases between. The germline V gene has CDR1 KGHSH and CDR2 LQKENI. The CDR3 consists of 13 residues. The CDR3 loop reads CASSPREVGELFF. The CDR3 DNA follows: TGTGCCAGCTCACCGAGGGAGGTCGGGGAGCTGTTTTTT. Using reference TRBV18 and TRBJ2-2 for the parts outside the CDR3, the full variable domain is NAGVMQNPRHLVRRRGQEARLRCSPMKGHSHVYWYRQLPEEGLKFMVYLQKENIIDESGMPKERFSAEFPKEGPSILRIQQVVRGDSAAYFCASSPREVGELFFGEGSRLTVL.

The genes are TRBV30 and TRBJ2-5, with D possibly matching TRBD1 (7 bases). This CDR3 has 15 amino acids. Germline V CDR1 and CDR2: GTSNPN, SVGIG (reference sequence). V was shortened by 0 bases and J by 5 bases, with 16 bases between the two germline ends. The DNA of the CDR3 is TGTGCCTGGAGTGTAGGGGGGACAGCTAGGGAGACCCAGTACTTC. Residues: CAWSVGGTARETQYF.